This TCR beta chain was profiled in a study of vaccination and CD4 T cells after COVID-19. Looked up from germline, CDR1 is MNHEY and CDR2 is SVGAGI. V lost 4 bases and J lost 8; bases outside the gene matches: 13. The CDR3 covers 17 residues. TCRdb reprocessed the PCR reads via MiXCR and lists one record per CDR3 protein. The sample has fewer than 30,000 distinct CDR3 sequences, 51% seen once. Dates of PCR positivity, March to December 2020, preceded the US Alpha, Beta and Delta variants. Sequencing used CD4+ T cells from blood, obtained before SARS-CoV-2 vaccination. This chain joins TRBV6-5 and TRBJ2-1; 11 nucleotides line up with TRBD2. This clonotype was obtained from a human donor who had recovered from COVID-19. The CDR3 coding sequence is TGTGCCAGCAGTTGGGGATCTCTAGCGGGAGGAGTGGATGAGCAGTTCTTC. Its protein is CASSWGSLAGGVDEQFF.